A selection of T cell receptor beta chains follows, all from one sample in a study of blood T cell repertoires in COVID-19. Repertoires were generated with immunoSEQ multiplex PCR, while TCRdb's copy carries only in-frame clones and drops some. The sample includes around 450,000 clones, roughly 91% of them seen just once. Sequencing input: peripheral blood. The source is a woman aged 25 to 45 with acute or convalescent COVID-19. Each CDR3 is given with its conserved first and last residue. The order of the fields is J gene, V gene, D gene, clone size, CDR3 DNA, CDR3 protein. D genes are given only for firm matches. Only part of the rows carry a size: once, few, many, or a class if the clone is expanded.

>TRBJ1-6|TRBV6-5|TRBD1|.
TGTGCCAGCAGTTACCTCGGACAGGGAGATTCACCCCTCCACTTT
CASSYLGQGDSPLHF
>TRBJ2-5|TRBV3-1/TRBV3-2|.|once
TGTGCCAGCACCCAAGGTCCCGGGTCGGGTGGAGAGACCCAGTACTTC
CASTQGPGSGGETQYF
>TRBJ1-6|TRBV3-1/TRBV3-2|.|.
TGTGCCAGCAGCCAACGTCAAGCTCATAATTCACCCCTCCACTTT
CASSQRQAHNSPLHF
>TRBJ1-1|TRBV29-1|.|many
TGCAGCGTTGACTGGGGAGACACTGAAGCTTTCTTT
CSVDWGDTEAFF
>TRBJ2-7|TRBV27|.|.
TGTGCCAGCAGTTCTACAGGGCCCTCCTACGAGCAGTACTTC
CASSSTGPSYEQYF
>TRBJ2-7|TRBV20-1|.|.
TGCAGTGCGGGCCGGACCTACGAGCAGTACTTC
CSAGRTYEQYF
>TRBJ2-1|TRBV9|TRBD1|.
TGTGCCAGCAGCATAACCGGGACAGGGATAGACAATGAGCAGTTCTTC
CASSITGTGIDNEQFF
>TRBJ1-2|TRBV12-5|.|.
TGTGCTAGTGACCAAGACAGCTACTATGGCTACACCTTC
CASDQDSYYGYTF
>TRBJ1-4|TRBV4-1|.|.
TGCGCCAGCAGCCCCCGGATCCAACCCAGGGAAAAACTGTTTTTT
CASSPRIQPREKLFF
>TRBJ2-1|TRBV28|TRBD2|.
TGTGCCAGCAGCCCAATTCGCGGGGGGGCCCACATCGGCAGGGGGGCCTACAATGAGCAGTTCTTC
CASSPIRGGAHIGRGAYNEQFF
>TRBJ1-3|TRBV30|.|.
TGTGCCTGGAGTCCCAGGGCTGGAAACACCATATATTTT
CAWSPRAGNTIYF
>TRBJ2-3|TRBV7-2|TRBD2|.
TGTGCCAGCAGCCGCGCTCGGGGCAGCCGGGAGGGAGATACGCAGTATTTT
CASSRARGSREGDTQYF
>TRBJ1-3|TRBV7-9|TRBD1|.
TGTGCCAGCAGCTCGGTTGCACAGGGGGCTGGAAACACCATATATTTT
CASSSVAQGAGNTIYF
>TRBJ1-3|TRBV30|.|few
TGTGCCTGGAGTCTTACAGGGATTGGAAACACCATATATTTT
CAWSLTGIGNTIYF
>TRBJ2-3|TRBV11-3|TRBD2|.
TGTGCCAGCAGCCCCGGGGGGACCACAGATACGCAGTATTTT
CASSPGGTTDTQYF
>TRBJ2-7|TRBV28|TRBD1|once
TGTGCCAGCAGTCTGGGGACAGACGAGCAGTACTTC
CASSLGTDEQYF
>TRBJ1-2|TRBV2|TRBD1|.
TGTGCCAGCAGTTGGACAGGCGATGATGGCTACACCTTC
CASSWTGDDGYTF
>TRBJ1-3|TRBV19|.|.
TGTGCCAGTAGACGAAACCGTGCAGGCTCTGGAAACACCATATATTTT
CASRRNRAGSGNTIYF
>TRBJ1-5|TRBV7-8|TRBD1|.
TGTGCCAGCAGCCAAAGACAGGGAAGCAATCAGCCCCAGCATTTT
CASSQRQGSNQPQHF
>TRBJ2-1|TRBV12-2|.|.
TGTGCAAGTCGCCCAACCGGGACTAGCGGGGGCAATGAGCAGTTCTTC
CASRPTGTSGGNEQFF
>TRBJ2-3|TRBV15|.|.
TGTGCCACCAGCAGAGATAGAGATACGCAGTATTTT
CATSRDRDTQYF
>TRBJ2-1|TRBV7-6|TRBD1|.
TGTGCCAGCAGCTTAGCGGGTATTACAGGGGAGAATGAGCAGTTCTTC
CASSLAGITGENEQFF
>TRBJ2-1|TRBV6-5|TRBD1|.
TGTGCCAGCAGGCGGACAGGGGTTCACAATGAGCAGTTCTTC
CASRRTGVHNEQFF
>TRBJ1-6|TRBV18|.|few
TGTGCCAGCTCAACACAGGGAGCACCCCTCCACTTT
CASSTQGAPLHF
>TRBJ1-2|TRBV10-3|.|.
TGTGCCATCAGTGAAGAGTTATTCTCCCGAGCTAACTATGGCTACACCTTC
CAISEELFSRANYGYTF
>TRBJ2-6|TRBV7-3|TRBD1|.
TGTGCCAGCAGCCTAGGACAGGGTTCCTCTGGGGCCAACGTCCTGACTTTC
CASSLGQGSSGANVLTF
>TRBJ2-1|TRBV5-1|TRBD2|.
TGCGCCAGCAGCGTAGGACTAGCGGGGGGCCGAAGCTCCTACAATGAGCAGTTCTTC
CASSVGLAGGRSSYNEQFF
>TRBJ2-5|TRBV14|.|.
TGTGCCAGCAGCCAGGGACTGCGGTACCAAGAGACCCAGTACTTC
CASSQGLRYQETQYF
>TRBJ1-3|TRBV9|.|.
TGTGCCAGCAGCGGACCGAAGGACAGAAACTCTGGAAACACCATATATTTT
CASSGPKDRNSGNTIYF
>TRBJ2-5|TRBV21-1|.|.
TGTGCCAGCAGCAGGGGGGGCGAGACCCAGTACTTC
CASSRGGETQYF
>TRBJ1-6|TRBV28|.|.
TGTGCCGGCGCTGGGCGGGCTAATTCACCCCTCCACTTT
CAGAGRANSPLHF
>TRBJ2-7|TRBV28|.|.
TGTGCCAGCACTAAGGGCGGGGACAGCTCCTACGAGCAGTACTTC
CASTKGGDSSYEQYF
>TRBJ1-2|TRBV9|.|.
TGTGCCAGCAGCGTAGCCATCGAGGAGGGCCCCCCATTTGGATATGGCTACACCTTC
CASSVAIEEGPPFGYGYTF
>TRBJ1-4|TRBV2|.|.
TGTGCCAGCAGGCTAGATTCAACTAATGAAAAACTGTTTTTT
CASRLDSTNEKLFF
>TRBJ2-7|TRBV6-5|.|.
TGTGCCAGCAGTTACTCGATCCCGGGGGTCAACGAGCAGTACTTC
CASSYSIPGVNEQYF
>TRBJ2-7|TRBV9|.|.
TGTGCCAGCAGCGTAGGGGCATCCTACGAGCAGTACTTC
CASSVGASYEQYF